A selection of T cell receptor beta chains follows, all from one sample in a study of blood T cell repertoires in COVID-19. TCRdb keeps only in-frame clones here, not all; method: immunoSEQ multiplex PCR. This table has 85,000 to 130,000 clones, approximately 84% appearing once. Sequencing was performed on peripheral blood. These receptor sequences come from a woman aged 60-75 years with acute or convalescent COVID-19. CDR3s include the opening cysteine and the closing phenylalanine or tryptophan. Each record gives: D gene, J gene, clone size, V gene, CDR3 protein, CDR3 DNA. D genes are given only for firm matches. Only some rows state a clone size, as once, few, many or a class for expanded clones.

>TRBD1|TRBJ1-6|.|TRBV24-1
CATSEGDRDENSPLHF
TGTGCCACCAGTGAGGGAGACAGGGACGAAAATTCACCCCTCCACTTT
>.|TRBJ2-2|.|TRBV2
CASSVEPSVTGELFF
TGTGCCAGCAGTGTCGAGCCTTCGGTCACCGGGGAGCTGTTTTTT
>.|TRBJ1-2|.|TRBV7-9
CASSLAPSGISYGYTF
TGTGCCAGCAGCTTAGCGCCCTCAGGGATCAGCTATGGCTACACCTTC
>TRBD1|TRBJ1-1|.|TRBV5-1
CASSESLRGQGRNTEAFF
TGCGCCAGCAGCGAATCCCTGAGGGGACAGGGCCGGAACACTGAAGCTTTCTTT
>.|TRBJ1-4|.|TRBV15
CATGRGAGEKLFF
TGTGCCACCGGTCGGGGGGCGGGGGAAAAACTGTTTTTT
>TRBD2|TRBJ2-1|.|TRBV5-1
CASSLATSGSDEQFF
TGCGCCAGCAGCTTGGCGACTAGCGGGTCGGATGAGCAGTTCTTC
>.|TRBJ2-1|.|TRBV19
CASSIEREEGEQFF
TGTGCCAGTAGTATAGAAAGGGAGGAGGGTGAGCAGTTCTTC
>.|TRBJ1-2|.|TRBV19
CATIVGPGERNGYTF
TGTGCCACTATCGTAGGACCCGGGGAGAGGAATGGCTACACCTTC
>TRBD1|TRBJ1-6|.|TRBV2
CASGQGQSPLHF
TGTGCCAGCGGACAGGGGCAATCACCCCTCCACTTT
>.|TRBJ1-5|.|TRBV3-1/TRBV3-2
CASSQGGDQPQHF
TGTGCCAGCAGCCAAGGGGGGGATCAGCCCCAGCATTTT
>.|TRBJ2-3|.|TRBV7-9
CASSRDLGADTQYF
TGTGCCAGCAGCAGGGACCTAGGTGCAGATACGCAGTATTTT
>TRBD2|TRBJ2-5|.|TRBV10-2
CASTATSGSGRETQYF
TGCGCCAGCACCGCGACTAGCGGGAGTGGAAGGGAGACCCAGTACTTC
>.|TRBJ2-4|.|TRBV18
CASSASAEDIQYF
TGTGCCAGCTCAGCATCCGCTGAGGACATTCAGTACTTC
>TRBD2|TRBJ2-7|many|TRBV20-1
CSASRSGATTYEQYF
TGCAGTGCTAGTCGTAGCGGGGCTACCACCTACGAGCAGTACTTC
>.|TRBJ1-5|.|TRBV19
CASSMGPGQHSNQPQHF
TGTGCCAGTAGTATGGGACCAGGACAGCATAGCAATCAGCCCCAGCATTTT
>TRBD1|TRBJ2-2|.|TRBV15
CATSRDRGSTGELFF
TGTGCCACCAGCAGAGACAGGGGGAGTACCGGGGAGCTGTTTTTT
>.|TRBJ2-7|.|TRBV27
CASSLDGVRREQYF
TGTGCCAGCAGTTTAGACGGGGTACGTCGGGAGCAGTACTTC
>.|TRBJ1-5|.|TRBV28
CASSPLGGALSNQPQHF
TGTGCCAGCAGTCCCCTGGGGGGGGCGCTTAGCAATCAGCCCCAGCATTTT
>.|TRBJ2-7|.|TRBV5-1
CASSLEGPYYEQYF
TGCGCCAGCAGCTTGGAGGGGCCCTACTACGAGCAGTACTTC
>TRBD2|TRBJ2-1|.|TRBV5-1
CASSLAGGKHNEQFF
TGCGCCAGCAGCTTGGCGGGGGGAAAACACAATGAGCAGTTCTTC
>.|TRBJ2-3|.|TRBV19
CASSIGPHTDTQYF
TGTGCCAGTAGTATAGGTCCCCACACAGATACGCAGTATTTT
>.|TRBJ1-1|.|TRBV10-1
CASSESSGSTEAFF
TGCGCCAGCAGTGAGTCATCAGGATCCACTGAAGCTTTCTTT
>.|TRBJ1-6|.|TRBV29-1
CSVRREYNSPLHF
TGCAGCGTCAGACGGGAATATAATTCACCCCTCCACTTT
>TRBD2|TRBJ2-2|medium-sized|TRBV29-1
CSVESGRGTGELFF
TGCAGCGTTGAAAGCGGGAGAGGCACCGGGGAGCTGTTTTTT
>.|TRBJ2-1|once|TRBV28
CASSEPFGTGSYEQFF
TGTGCCAGCAGTGAGCCTTTCGGTACGGGAAGCTATGAGCAGTTCTTC
>.|TRBJ2-1|.|TRBV15
CATSSQTYNEQFF
TGTGCCACCAGCAGTCAGACATACAATGAGCAGTTCTTC
>.|TRBJ2-1|.|TRBV11-1
CASSPRRGAGNEQFF
TGTGCCAGCAGCCCGCGCCGGGGGGCGGGGAATGAGCAGTTCTTC
>TRBD1|TRBJ2-2|.|TRBV27
CASSPWDRDYGELFF
TGTGCCAGCAGTCCCTGGGACAGAGACTACGGGGAGCTGTTTTTT
>TRBD1|TRBJ1-1|.|TRBV7-9
CASSVQQGRAFF
TGTGCCAGCAGCGTACAACAGGGGCGAGCTTTCTTT
>TRBD1|TRBJ1-2|few|TRBV28
CASSLADGQGARNGYTF
TGTGCCAGCAGTTTAGCAGATGGACAGGGGGCACGCAATGGCTACACCTTC
>.|TRBJ2-1|.|TRBV15
CATSTFSAESYNEQFF
TGTGCCACCAGCACCTTCTCCGCGGAGTCCTACAATGAGCAGTTCTTC
>.|TRBJ1-5|once|TRBV5-5
CASSLVGGIDNQPQHF
TGTGCCAGCAGCTTGGTTGGCGGAATCGACAATCAGCCCCAGCATTTT
>TRBD1|TRBJ1-2|.|TRBV6-1
CASSEALGTVNYGYTF
TGTGCCAGCAGTGAAGCTTTAGGGACAGTTAACTATGGCTACACCTTC
>.|TRBJ1-1|.|TRBV18
CASSPRGEGRAEAFF
TGTGCCAGCTCACCGCGGGGGGAGGGGCGTGCTGAAGCTTTCTTT
>.|TRBJ2-7|few|TRBV7-8
CASSSQGGQSYEQYF
TGTGCCAGCAGCTCGCAGGGGGGTCAATCCTACGAGCAGTACTTC
>.|TRBJ2-5|once|TRBV5-1
CASSLEAGETQYF
TGCGCCAGCAGCTTGGAGGCAGGCGAGACCCAGTACTTC
>TRBD2|TRBJ2-1|.|TRBV19
CATKAGVHEQFF
TGTGCCACTAAAGCGGGAGTCCATGAGCAGTTCTTC
>.|TRBJ1-5|.|TRBV2
CASSIEGADQPQHF
TGTGCCAGCAGCATAGAAGGGGCGGATCAGCCCCAGCATTTT
>TRBD2|TRBJ2-3|.|TRBV5-5
CASSFGLAGGVTDTQYF
TGTGCCAGCAGCTTCGGGCTAGCGGGAGGGGTCACAGATACGCAGTATTTT
>.|TRBJ1-6|few|TRBV6-5
CASSYSGGRGGSPLHF
TGTGCCAGCAGTTACTCCGGCGGCAGGGGTGGGTCACCCCTCCACTTT
>TRBD1|TRBJ2-1|.|TRBV12-5
CASGWIGTGGFGEQFF
TGTGCTAGTGGTTGGATTGGGACAGGGGGCTTCGGTGAGCAGTTCTTC
>.|TRBJ1-1|once|TRBV6-5
CASSPWRGEAFF
TGTGCCAGCAGTCCTTGGAGGGGAGAAGCTTTCTTT
>.|TRBJ1-2|.|TRBV2
CASSEDPDRANYGYTF
TGTGCCAGCAGTGAAGATCCGGACAGAGCTAACTATGGCTACACCTTC
>.|TRBJ1-2|.|TRBV29-1
CSVGGGRANYGYTF
TGCAGCGTTGGGGGGGGCAGAGCTAACTATGGCTACACCTTC
>TRBD1|TRBJ1-2|few|TRBV3-1/TRBV3-2
CASSHTRQGQRDGYGYTF
TGTGCCAGCAGCCATACCCGACAGGGGCAAAGGGACGGCTATGGCTACACCTTC
>TRBD1|TRBJ2-2|.|TRBV5-4
CASSLQGALSNTGELFF
TGTGCCAGCAGCCTTCAGGGGGCCTTATCGAACACCGGGGAGCTGTTTTTT
>TRBD1|TRBJ1-4|once|TRBV3-1/TRBV3-2
CASSPNPYRQGWGVATNEKLFF
TGTGCCAGCAGCCCTAATCCATACAGACAGGGCTGGGGAGTTGCAACTAATGAAAAACTGTTTTTT
>.|TRBJ2-5|.|TRBV5-1
CASSLQDWRGTQYF
TGCGCCAGCAGCCTCCAGGACTGGCGGGGGACCCAGTACTTC
>TRBD1|TRBJ2-1|.|TRBV27
CASIPRGTGENREQFF
TGTGCCAGCATCCCCAGGGGGACAGGGGAGAACCGGGAGCAGTTCTTC
>TRBD1|TRBJ1-2|.|TRBV2
CAERDRGFYGYTF
TGTGCCGAGCGGGACAGGGGTTTTTATGGCTACACCTTC
>.|TRBJ2-1|.|TRBV7-8
CASSTLSGIYNEQFF
TGTGCCAGCAGCACCCTGAGCGGAATCTACAATGAGCAGTTCTTC
>.|TRBJ2-5|large|TRBV7-3
CASSLTGGETQYF
TGTGCCAGCAGCTTAACGGGGGGAGAGACCCAGTACTTC
>TRBD1|TRBJ2-2|.|TRBV28
CASGQEATGELFF
TGTGCCAGCGGACAGGAAGCCACCGGGGAGCTGTTTTTT
>.|TRBJ2-2|.|TRBV5-6
CASSFQQNTGELFF
TGTGCCAGCAGCTTTCAACAAAACACCGGGGAGCTGTTTTTT
>TRBD1|TRBJ1-6|.|TRBV3-1/TRBV3-2
CASSQGQGFSPLHF
TGTGCCAGCAGCCAGGGACAGGGTTTTTCACCCCTCCACTTT
>TRBD1|TRBJ2-3|.|TRBV2
CASSQRDSTHTDTQYF
TGTGCCAGCAGCCAAAGGGACAGCACCCACACAGATACGCAGTATTTT
>TRBD1|TRBJ1-2|.|TRBV29-1
CSAKQGSSNYGYTF
TGCAGCGCCAAACAGGGGTCGTCAAACTATGGCTACACCTTC
>TRBD1|TRBJ1-2|.|TRBV2
CASRGTGANYGYTF
TGTGCCAGCAGGGGAACAGGGGCTAACTATGGCTACACCTTC
>TRBD1|TRBJ1-1|.|TRBV6-5
CASSYRDRGLNTEAFF
TGTGCCAGCAGTTATAGGGACAGGGGGCTGAACACTGAAGCTTTCTTT